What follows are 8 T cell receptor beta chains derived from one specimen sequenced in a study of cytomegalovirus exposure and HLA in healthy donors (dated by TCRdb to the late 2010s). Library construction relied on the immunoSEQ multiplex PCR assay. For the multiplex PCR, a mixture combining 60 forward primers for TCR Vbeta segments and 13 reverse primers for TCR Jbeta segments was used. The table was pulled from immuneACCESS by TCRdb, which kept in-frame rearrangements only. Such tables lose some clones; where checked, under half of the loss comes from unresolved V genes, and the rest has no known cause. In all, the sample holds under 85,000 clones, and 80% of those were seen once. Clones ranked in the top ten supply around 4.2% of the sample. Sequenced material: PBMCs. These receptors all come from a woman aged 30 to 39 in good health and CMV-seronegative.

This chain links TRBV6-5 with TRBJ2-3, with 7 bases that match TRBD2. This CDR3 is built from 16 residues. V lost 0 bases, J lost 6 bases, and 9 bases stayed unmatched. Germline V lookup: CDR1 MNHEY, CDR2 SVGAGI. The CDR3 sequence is CASSYSGGRMPDTQYF. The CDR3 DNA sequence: TGTGCCAGCAGTTACTCGGGAGGGCGGATGCCCGATACGCAGTATTTT.

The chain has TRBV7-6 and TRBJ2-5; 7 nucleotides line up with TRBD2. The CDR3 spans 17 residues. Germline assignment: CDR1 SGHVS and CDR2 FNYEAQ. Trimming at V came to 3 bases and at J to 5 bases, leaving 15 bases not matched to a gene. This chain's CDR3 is CASSFYDGLGFRETQYF. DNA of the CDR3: TGTGCCAGCAGCTTTTATGATGGACTAGGGTTTAGGGAGACCCAGTACTTC.

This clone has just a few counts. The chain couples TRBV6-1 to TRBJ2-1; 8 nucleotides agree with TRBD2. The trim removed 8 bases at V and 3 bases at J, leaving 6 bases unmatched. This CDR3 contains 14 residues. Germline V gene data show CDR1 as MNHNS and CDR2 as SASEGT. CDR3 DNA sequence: TGTGCCAGCCTTGTCGGGGGGGACTACAATGAGCAGTTCTTC. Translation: CASLVGGDYNEQFF.

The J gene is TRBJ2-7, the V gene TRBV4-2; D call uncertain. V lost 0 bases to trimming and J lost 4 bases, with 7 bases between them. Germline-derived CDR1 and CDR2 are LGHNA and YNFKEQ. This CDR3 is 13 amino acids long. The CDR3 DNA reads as TGTGCCAGCAGCCAAGATGCGGCATACGAGCAGTACTTC. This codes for CASSQDAAYEQYF.

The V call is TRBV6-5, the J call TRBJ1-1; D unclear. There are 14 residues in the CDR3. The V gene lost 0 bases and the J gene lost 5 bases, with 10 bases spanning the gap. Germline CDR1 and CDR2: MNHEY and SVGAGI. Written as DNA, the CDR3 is TGTGCCAGCAGTTACTCCACAGTCGGAACTGAAGCTTTCTTT. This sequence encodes CASSYSTVGTEAFF.

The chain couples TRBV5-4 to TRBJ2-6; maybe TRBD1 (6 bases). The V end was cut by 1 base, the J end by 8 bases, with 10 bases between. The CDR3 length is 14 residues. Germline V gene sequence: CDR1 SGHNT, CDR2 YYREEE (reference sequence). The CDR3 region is CASSLQGTSNVLTF. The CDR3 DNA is TGTGCCAGCAGCTTGCAGGGGACCTCCAACGTCCTGACTTTC. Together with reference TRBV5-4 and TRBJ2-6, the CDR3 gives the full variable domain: ETGVTQSPTHLIKTRGQQVTLRCSSQSGHNTVSWYQQALGQGPQFIFQYYREEENGRGNFPPRFSGLQFPNYSSELNVNALELDDSALYLCASSLQGTSNVLTFGAGSRLTVL.

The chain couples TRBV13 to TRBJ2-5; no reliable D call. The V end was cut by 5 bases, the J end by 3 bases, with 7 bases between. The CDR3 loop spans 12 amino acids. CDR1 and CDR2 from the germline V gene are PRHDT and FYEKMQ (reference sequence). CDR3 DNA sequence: TGTGCCAGCAGCGCTACGGAAGAGACCCAGTACTTC. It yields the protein CASSATEETQYF. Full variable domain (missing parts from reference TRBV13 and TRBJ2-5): AAGVIQSPRHLIKEKRETATLKCYPIPRHDTVYWYQQGPGQDPQFLISFYEKMQSDKGSIPDRFSAQQFSDYHSELNMSSLELGDSALYFCASSATEETQYFGPGTRLLVL.

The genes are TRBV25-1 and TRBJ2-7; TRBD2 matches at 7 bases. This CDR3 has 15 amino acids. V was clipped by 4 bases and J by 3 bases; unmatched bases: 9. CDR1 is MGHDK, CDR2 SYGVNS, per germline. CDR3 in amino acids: CASSAYTSAIYEQYF. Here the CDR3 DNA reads TGTGCCAGCAGTGCTTATACTAGCGCTATCTACGAGCAGTACTTC.